Shown below are 27 T cell receptor beta chains from a single sample sequenced in a study of blood T cell repertoires in COVID-19. Profiling relied on immunoSEQ multiplex PCR, and the TCRdb table lists in-frame clones only, not all of them. The table has about 280,000 clones, roughly 90% seen once. The sequenced material came from peripheral blood. The source is a woman in her 30s with COVID-19, enrolled during active disease.

The rearrangement uses TRBV28 and TRBJ2-3; 10 bases are a match to TRBD2. J gave up 4 bases and V 6 bases, and 4 bases lay outside the gene matches. The germline V gene encodes CDR1 MDHEN and CDR2 SYDVKM. The CDR3 extends over 14 amino acids. The DNA for the CDR3 is TGTGCCAGCAGCCACAGCGGGAGGGCAGATACGCAGTATTTT. Its translation: CASSHSGRADTQYF.

This chain links TRBV9 with TRBJ1-2; 11 nucleotides agree with TRBD1. The V gene's germline CDR1 is SGDLS and CDR2 YYNGEE. CDR3 length: 14 amino acids. The V gene end was trimmed by 3 bases and the J gene end by 6 bases; junction bases not matched to a gene: 4. This CDR3 is CASSGGQGDDGYTF. CDR3 coding DNA: TGTGCCAGCAGCGGGGGACAGGGGGATGATGGCTACACCTTC.

This rearrangement joins TRBV19 to TRBJ1-2; D is possibly TRBD1 (5 bases). V lost 6 bases and J lost 4, with 21 bases in between. The CDR3 runs to 16 residues. Looked up from germline, CDR1 is LNHDA and CDR2 is SQIVND (reference sequence). CDR3 in amino acids: CASSLRHAAGLYGYTF. CDR3 in DNA: TGTGCCAGTAGCTTACGGCACGCCGCAGGGCTCTATGGCTACACCTTC.

The rearrangement joins TRBV27 to TRBJ1-3; the D is unclear. Trimming removed 3 bases from V and 0 bases from J, with 9 bases in between. The CDR3 covers 15 residues. The germline V gene has CDR1 MNHEY and CDR2 SMNVEV (reference sequence). The CDR3: CASSFGPGSGNTIYF. CDR3 DNA: TGTGCCAGCAGTTTTGGTCCCGGCTCTGGAAACACCATATATTTT.

This clone was recorded once. The chain recombines TRBV5-1 with TRBJ2-7; the D is unclear. The CDR3 length is 14 residues. The germline V gene has CDR1 SGHRS and CDR2 YFSETQ. Deletions cut 0 bases from V and 6 bases from J, with 13 bases between. DNA of the CDR3: TGCGCCAGCAGCTTGGCCGTAGCAGTAGGCGAGCAGTACTTC. It is translated as CASSLAVAVGEQYF.

The rearrangement uses TRBV7-2 and TRBJ2-7; a weak D match, TRBD1 (5 bases). This CDR3 region has 15 residues. The V gene's germline CDR1 is SGHTA and CDR2 FQGNSA. V dropped 2 bases and J dropped 0 bases, with 11 bases sitting between them. DNA for the CDR3: TGTGCCAGCAGCTTACTTGGACACTTCTCCTACGAGCAGTACTTC. This codes for CASSLLGHFSYEQYF.

The chain employs TRBV2 and TRBJ1-1; D is unclear. This CDR3 region has 13 residues. Between the trimmed V and J ends, which lost 6 bases and 0 bases, there was a span of 8 bases. The germline V gene encodes CDR1 SNHLY and CDR2 FYNNEI. The CDR3 DNA is TGTGCCAGCAGACAGTTCATGAACACTGAAGCTTTCTTT. It codes for CASRQFMNTEAFF. Combining the CDR3 with reference TRBV2 and TRBJ1-1 gives the whole variable domain EPEVTQTPSHQVTQMGQEVILRCVPISNHLYFYWYRQILGQKVEFLVSFYNNEISEKSEIFDDQFSVERPDGSNFTLKIRSTKLEDSAMYFCASRQFMNTEAFFGQGTRLTVV.

A single count supports this clone. This chain connects TRBV30 to TRBJ2-7; 8 positions match TRBD1. This CDR3 comprises 14 residues. Germline CDR1 reads GTSNPN; CDR2 reads SVGIG (reference sequence). The trim removed 5 bases at V and 5 bases at J, leaving 11 bases unmatched. CDR3 region: CAWSSGTGDHEQYF. CDR3 sequence (DNA): TGTGCCTGGTCTTCGGGGACAGGAGACCACGAGCAGTACTTC.

The chain combines TRBV9 with TRBJ2-7; TRBD2 aligns across 8 bases. CDR1 and CDR2 from the germline V gene are SGDLS and YYNGEE. The CDR3 covers 16 residues. Trimming removed 3 bases from V and 3 bases from J; junction bases left unmatched: 11. The CDR3 sequence: CASSAGSGLELYEQYF. In DNA, the CDR3 is TGTGCCAGCAGCGCCGGATCGGGACTAGAGCTCTACGAGCAGTACTTC.

The chain links TRBV10-3 to TRBJ1-2; unclear D gene. Germline assignment: CDR1 ENHRY and CDR2 SYGVKD. Trimming removed 11 bases at V and 1 base at J, with 11 bases between. The CDR3 covers 12 residues. The CDR3 coding sequence is TGTGCCGCCTCGGCGGATAACTATGGCTACACCTTC. Its protein product is CAASADNYGYTF.

The chain employs TRBV5-1 and TRBJ1-2; D is unresolved. Between the trimmed V and J ends, which lost 7 bases and 8 bases, there was a span of 18 bases. Germline V gives CDR1 SGHRS, CDR2 YFSETQ. This CDR3 spans 13 amino acids. CDR3 DNA sequence: TGCGCCAGCTCCCCAAGCGGGGAGGTGGGCTACACCTTC. The encoded protein is CASSPSGEVGYTF. The whole variable domain, remainder taken from reference TRBV5-1 and TRBJ1-2, is KAGVTQTPRYLIKTRGQQVTLSCSPISGHRSVSWYQQTPGQGLQFLFEYFSETQRNKGNFPGRFSGRQFSNSRSEMNVSTLELGDSALYLCASSPSGEVGYTFGSGTRLTVV.

This rearrangement joins TRBV27 to TRBJ2-3; D is unresolved. V was shortened by 0 bases and J by 2 bases, with 6 bases between the two germline ends. Germline V gives CDR1 MNHEY, CDR2 SMNVEV (reference sequence). The CDR3 consists of 14 residues. DNA for the CDR3: TGTGCCAGCAGTTTATCGCGAGTCACAGATACGCAGTATTTT. Translated, it gives CASSLSRVTDTQYF.

The chain is built from TRBV6-4 and TRBJ1-5, with D tentatively TRBD1 (6 bases). From germline, CDR1 is MRHNA and CDR2 SNTAGT. Trimming removed 0 bases at V and 0 bases at J, with 9 bases between. The CDR3 has 16 amino acids. CDR3 DNA sequence: TGTGCCAGCAGTGACTCGGACAGAGGTAGCAATCAGCCCCAGCATTTT. Encoded protein: CASSDSDRGSNQPQHF.

This clone was detected once. The rearrangement links TRBV28 to TRBJ2-3; no firm D call. Trimming pared 5 bases from V and 1 base from J, leaving 7 bases between. The V gene's germline CDR1 is MDHEN and CDR2 SYDVKM. The CDR3 spans 13 residues. The CDR3 nucleotides are TGTGCCAGCAGTCCCCCTCGCACAGATACGCAGTATTTT. Translated, it gives CASSPPRTDTQYF. Full variable domain (outside the CDR3, taken from reference TRBV28 and TRBJ2-3): DVKVTQSSRYLVKRTGEKVFLECVQDMDHENMFWYRQDPGLGLRLIYFSYDVKMKEKGDIPEGYSVSREKKERFSLILESASTNQTSMYLCASSPPRTDTQYFGPGTRLTVL.

This clone was picked up many times. Other DNA sequences within the sample encode an identical CDR3. The V call is TRBV3-1 (or the pseudogene TRBV3-2), the J call TRBJ1-6, with 8 bases lining up with TRBD1. CDR1 and CDR2 (germline): LGHDT, YNNKEL (reference sequence). V lost 4 bases to trimming and J lost 9 bases; unmatched junction nucleotides: 2. CDR3 length: 13 residues. The CDR3: CASSRDRGSPLHF. Written as DNA, the CDR3 is TGTGCCAGCAGCCGCGACAGGGGTTCACCCCTCCACTTT.

This clone came up once. The gene calls are TRBV2 and TRBJ1-5; no reliable D call. The CDR3 spans 13 residues. CDR1 and CDR2 from the germline V gene are SNHLY and FYNNEI. Trimming left V 6 bases short and J 9 bases short, with 15 bases between. DNA of the CDR3: TGTGCCAGCAGCCTGGGCCAGGATCGGCCCCAGCATTTT. Translated: CASSLGQDRPQHF.

This rearrangement joins TRBV5-4 to TRBJ2-5; TRBD1 aligns across 9 bases. This CDR3 region has 14 residues. Trimming cost V 2 bases and J 5 bases; bases outside gene matches: 4. Germline CDR1 SGHNT, CDR2 YYREEE (reference sequence). The CDR3 loop is CASSFTGGGETQYF. Here the CDR3 DNA reads TGTGCCAGCAGCTTTACAGGGGGCGGGGAGACCCAGTACTTC. Combining the CDR3 with reference TRBV5-4 and TRBJ2-5 gives the whole variable domain ETGVTQSPTHLIKTRGQQVTLRCSSQSGHNTVSWYQQALGQGPQFIFQYYREEENGRGNFPPRFSGLQFPNYSSELNVNALELDDSALYLCASSFTGGGETQYFGPGTRLLVL.

This clone has a single count. V is TRBV6-2 or TRBV6-3 and J is TRBJ2-7; 9 bases agree with TRBD2. The CDR3 has 13 amino acids. Germline values: CDR1 MNHEY, CDR2 SVGEGT. After removal of 0 bases from V and 11 bases from J, the junction contained 5 bases not matched to a gene. In DNA form, the CDR3 reads TGTGCCAGCAGTTACTCGATTGCGGGAGGGGAGTACTTC. Residues: CASSYSIAGGEYF.

This clone came up once. This chain uses TRBV7-9 with TRBJ1-1; the match to TRBD1 covers 7 bases. J gave up 2 bases and V 2 bases, and 2 bases lay outside the gene matches. CDR1 is SEHNR and CDR2 is FQNEAQ in the germline V gene (reference sequence). CDR3 size: 14 residues. CDR3 loop: CASSLNRGNTEAFF. CDR3 nucleotides: TGTGCCAGCAGCTTAAACAGGGGTAACACTGAAGCTTTCTTT.

The chain uses TRBV6-5 and TRBJ1-3; D not certain. This CDR3 has 14 amino acids. Trimming shortened V by 2 bases and J by 5 bases, and 10 bases separated the two germline ends. In germline, CDR1 is MNHEY, CDR2 SVGAGI. Here the CDR3 DNA reads TGTGCCAGCAGTTACCCCGCAGGTAGAAACACCATATATTTT. It specifies CASSYPAGRNTIYF.

The V gene is TRBV24-1, the J gene TRBJ2-1; 11 positions agree with TRBD2. Germline CDR1 is KGHDR and CDR2 is SFDVKD. V gave up 5 bases and J gave up 5 bases; unmatched junction bases: 7. The CDR3 loop spans 16 amino acids. CDR3 residues: CATSAPGTSGNNEQFF. CDR3 in DNA: TGTGCCACCAGTGCCCCCGGGACTAGCGGTAACAATGAGCAGTTCTTC.

The chain is built from TRBV18 and TRBJ1-1; no firm D call. The CDR3 runs 15 residues. Germline CDR1 reads KGHSH; CDR2 reads LQKENI. Trimming cost V 3 bases and J 1 base, with 12 bases left between them. CDR3 sequence (DNA): TGTGCCAGCTCACCCGCCGAACTGCGGAACACTGAAGCTTTCTTT. Translated: CASSPAELRNTEAFF.

J is TRBJ2-3 and V is TRBV25-1; 8 positions agree with TRBD2. The CDR3 sequence is 14 residues long. From germline, CDR1 is MGHDK and CDR2 SYGVNS. The trim removed 4 bases at V and 2 bases at J, leaving 2 bases unmatched. CDR3 protein: CASSGSGVTDTQYF. DNA of the CDR3: TGTGCCAGCAGTGGTAGCGGGGTCACAGATACGCAGTATTTT.

This clone is a singleton in its sample. The V and J genes are TRBV5-1 and TRBJ2-1, with D possibly being TRBD2 (6 bases). Deletions cut 4 bases from V and 0 bases from J, with 11 bases between. The V gene's germline CDR1 is SGHRS and CDR2 YFSETQ. This CDR3 has 15 residues. The CDR3 loop is CASSRDFSSYNEQFF. The CDR3 bases are TGCGCCAGCAGCAGGGACTTCAGCTCCTACAATGAGCAGTTCTTC. The entire variable domain, with the rest obtained from reference TRBV5-1 and TRBJ2-1, is as follows: KAGVTQTPRYLIKTRGQQVTLSCSPISGHRSVSWYQQTPGQGLQFLFEYFSETQRNKGNFPGRFSGRQFSNSRSEMNVSTLELGDSALYLCASSRDFSSYNEQFFGPGTRLTVL.

The chain carries TRBV9 and TRBJ2-3; D gene ambiguous. The V and J ends lost 5 bases and 1 base respectively, with 14 bases between them. Germline lookup yields CDR1 SGDLS and CDR2 YYNGEE. CDR3 length: 15 amino acids. CDR3 nucleotides: TGTGCCAGCAGTGAGGTGGGTGGAGGCACAGATACGCAGTATTTT. Residues: CASSEVGGGTDTQYF.

This chain joins TRBV3-1 (or the pseudogene TRBV3-2) and TRBJ1-4; D possibly corresponds to TRBD1 (5 bases). V lost 4 bases to trimming and J lost 7 bases, with 10 bases between them. This CDR3 is 13 amino acids long. Germline CDR1 LGHDT, CDR2 YNNKEL (reference sequence). CDR3 amino acids: CASSPTDSEKLFF. Here the CDR3 DNA reads TGTGCCAGCAGCCCAACCGACAGTGAAAAACTGTTTTTT.

Written as DNA, the CDR3 is TGTGCCAGTAGTATTGGGAGGGATGGCAATCAGCCCCAGCATTTT. Translating gives CASSIGRDGNQPQHF. This chain uses TRBV19 with TRBJ1-5; D is ambiguous. Per the germline V gene, CDR1 is LNHDA and CDR2 is SQIVND (reference sequence). The CDR3 sequence is 15 residues long. V was pared by 3 bases and J by 2 bases, with 11 bases between.